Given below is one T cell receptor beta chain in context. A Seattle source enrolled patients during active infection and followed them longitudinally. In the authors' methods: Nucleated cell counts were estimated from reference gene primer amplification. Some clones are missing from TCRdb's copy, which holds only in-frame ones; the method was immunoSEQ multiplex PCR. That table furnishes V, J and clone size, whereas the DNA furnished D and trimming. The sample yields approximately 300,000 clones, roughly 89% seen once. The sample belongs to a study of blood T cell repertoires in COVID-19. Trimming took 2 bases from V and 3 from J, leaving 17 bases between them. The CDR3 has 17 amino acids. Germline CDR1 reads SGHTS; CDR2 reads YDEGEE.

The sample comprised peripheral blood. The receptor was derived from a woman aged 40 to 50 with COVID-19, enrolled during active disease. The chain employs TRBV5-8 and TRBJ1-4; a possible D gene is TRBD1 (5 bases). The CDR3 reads CASSLMVIRAPNEKLFF. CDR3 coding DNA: TGTGCCAGCAGCTTAATGGTTATCAGGGCCCCTAATGAAAAACTGTTTTTT.